This record concerns one T cell receptor beta chain sequence. This specimen comes from a study of blood T cells in healthy people across ages. A sample-barcoded 5' primer and a J-beta primer mix were used in a second PCR of roughly 6 to 11 cycles. Each CDR3 protein gets one entry after TCRdb re-called the 5' RACE reads with MiXCR. The sample consists of over a million distinct CDR3 sequences, roughly 24% of them appearing once. The same specimen was also included in a second study, on T cells of mothers and their children.

This TCR was recovered from a girl under 10 years old in good health. The sequenced material came from blood.

CDR3 in DNA: TGTGCCAGCAGCCAGATATCGAACCAGGGGGCGAAGACCCAGTACTTC. Amino acid sequence: CASSQISNQGAKTQYF. The chain links TRBV5-5 to TRBJ2-5, with 8 bases identical to TRBD1. Trimming took 4 bases from V and 6 from J; bases not matched to a gene: 14. CDR3 size: 16 residues. CDR1 and CDR2 (germline): SGHKS, YYEKEE (reference sequence).